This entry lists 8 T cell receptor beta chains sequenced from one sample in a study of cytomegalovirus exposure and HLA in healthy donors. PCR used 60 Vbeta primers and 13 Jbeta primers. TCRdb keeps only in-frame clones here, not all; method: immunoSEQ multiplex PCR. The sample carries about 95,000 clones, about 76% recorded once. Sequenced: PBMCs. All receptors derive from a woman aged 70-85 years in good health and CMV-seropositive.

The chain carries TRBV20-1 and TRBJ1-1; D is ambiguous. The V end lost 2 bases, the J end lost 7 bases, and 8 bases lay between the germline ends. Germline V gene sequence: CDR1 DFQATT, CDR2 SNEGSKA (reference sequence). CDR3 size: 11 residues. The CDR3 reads CSARRSLEAFF. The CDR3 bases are TGCAGTGCTAGACGGTCACTTGAAGCTTTCTTT.

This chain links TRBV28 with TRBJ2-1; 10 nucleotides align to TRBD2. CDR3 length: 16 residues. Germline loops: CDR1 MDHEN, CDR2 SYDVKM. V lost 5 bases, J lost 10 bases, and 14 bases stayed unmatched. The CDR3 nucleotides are TGTGCCAGCAGTGCGACTAGCGGGTTCCAGGGGGGGGAGCAGTTCTTC. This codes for CASSATSGFQGGEQFF.

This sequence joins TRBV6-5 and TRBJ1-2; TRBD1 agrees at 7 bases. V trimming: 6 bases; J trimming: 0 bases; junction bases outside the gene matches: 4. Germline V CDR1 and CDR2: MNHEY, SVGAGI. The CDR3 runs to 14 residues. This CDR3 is CASSHGTANYGYTF. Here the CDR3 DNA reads TGTGCCAGCAGCCACGGGACAGCTAACTATGGCTACACCTTC.

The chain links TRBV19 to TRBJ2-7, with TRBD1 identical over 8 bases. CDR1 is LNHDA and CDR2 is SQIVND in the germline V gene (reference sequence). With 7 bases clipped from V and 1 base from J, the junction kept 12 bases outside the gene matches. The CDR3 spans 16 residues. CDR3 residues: CASNPPGTGISYEQYF. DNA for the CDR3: TGTGCCAGTAACCCACCCGGGACAGGCATTTCCTACGAGCAGTACTTC.

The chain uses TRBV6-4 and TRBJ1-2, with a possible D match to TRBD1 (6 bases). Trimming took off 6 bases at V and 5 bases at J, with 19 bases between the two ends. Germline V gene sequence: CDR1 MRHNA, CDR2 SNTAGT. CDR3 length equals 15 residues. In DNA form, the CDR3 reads TGTGCCAGCAGCCGAGATCACAGGGCCGCTTATGGCTACACCTTC. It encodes CASSRDHRAAYGYTF.

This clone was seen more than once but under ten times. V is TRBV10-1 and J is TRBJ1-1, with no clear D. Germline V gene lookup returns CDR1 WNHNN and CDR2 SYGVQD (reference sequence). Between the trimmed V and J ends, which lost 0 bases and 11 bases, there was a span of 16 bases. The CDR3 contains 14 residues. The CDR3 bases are TGCGCCAGCAGTGAGTCGAGTCTCGGAGGGTTGGCTTTCTTT. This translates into CASSESSLGGLAFF.

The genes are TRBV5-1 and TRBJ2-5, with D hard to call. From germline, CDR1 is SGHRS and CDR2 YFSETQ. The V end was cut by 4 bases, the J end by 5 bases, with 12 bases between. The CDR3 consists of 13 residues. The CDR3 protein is CASSPNLRETQYF. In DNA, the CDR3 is TGCGCCAGCAGCCCAAACCTCCGGGAGACCCAGTACTTC.

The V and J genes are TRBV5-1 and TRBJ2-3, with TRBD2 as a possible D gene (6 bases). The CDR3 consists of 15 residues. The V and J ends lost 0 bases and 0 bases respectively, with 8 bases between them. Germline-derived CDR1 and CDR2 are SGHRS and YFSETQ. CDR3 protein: CASSLEEGSTDTQYF. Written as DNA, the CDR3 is TGCGCCAGCAGCTTGGAGGAGGGGAGCACAGATACGCAGTATTTT.